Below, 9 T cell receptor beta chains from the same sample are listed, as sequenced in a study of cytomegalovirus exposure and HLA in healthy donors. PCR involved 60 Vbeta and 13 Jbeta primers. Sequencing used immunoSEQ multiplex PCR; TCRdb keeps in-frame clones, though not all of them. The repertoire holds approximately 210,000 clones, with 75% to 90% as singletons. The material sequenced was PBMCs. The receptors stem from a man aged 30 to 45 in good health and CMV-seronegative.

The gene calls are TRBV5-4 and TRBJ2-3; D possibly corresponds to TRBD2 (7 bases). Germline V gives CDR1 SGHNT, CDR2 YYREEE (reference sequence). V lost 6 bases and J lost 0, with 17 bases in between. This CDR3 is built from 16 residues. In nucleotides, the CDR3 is TGTGCCAGCACCCCGGAGGGGGGGTCTAGCACAGATACGCAGTATTTT. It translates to CASTPEGGSSTDTQYF.

The DNA for the CDR3 is TGTGCCAGCAGCCGGGATGCCGCAGATACGCAGTATTTT. Its translation is CASSRDAADTQYF. The chain combines TRBV7-6 with TRBJ2-3; possible D gene TRBD2, 5 bases. Germline V gene sequence: CDR1 SGHVS, CDR2 FNYEAQ. This CDR3 has 13 amino acids. Trimming cost V 5 bases and J 4 bases, with 10 bases left between them. The variable domain in full, with the rest retrieved from reference TRBV7-6 and TRBJ2-3, is GAGVSQSPRYKVTKRGQDVALRCDPISGHVSLYWYRQALGQGPEFLTYFNYEAQQDKSGLPNDRFSAERPEGSISTLTIQRTEQRDSAMYRCASSRDAADTQYFGPGTRLTVL.

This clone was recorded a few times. The CDR3: CATSSRLADTDTQYF. The CDR3 DNA reads as TGTGCCACCAGCAGCAGGCTAGCGGACACAGATACGCAGTATTTT. The V call is TRBV15, the J call TRBJ2-3, with 7 bases matching TRBD2. The CDR3 contains 15 residues. The ends lost 3 bases at V and 2 bases at J; junction bases unmatched: 5. Germline CDR1 and CDR2: LNHNV and YYDKDF (reference sequence).

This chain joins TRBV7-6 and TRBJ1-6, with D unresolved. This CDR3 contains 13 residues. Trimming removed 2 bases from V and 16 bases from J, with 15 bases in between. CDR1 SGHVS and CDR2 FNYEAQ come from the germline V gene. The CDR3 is CASSLRNPGQLHF. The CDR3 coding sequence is TGTGCCAGCAGCTTACGAAATCCTGGCCAGCTCCACTTT.

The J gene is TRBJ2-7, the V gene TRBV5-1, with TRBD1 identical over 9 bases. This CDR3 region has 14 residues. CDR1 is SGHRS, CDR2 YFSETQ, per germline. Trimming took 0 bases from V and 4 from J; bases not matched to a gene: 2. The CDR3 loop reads CASSLGQGVYEQYF. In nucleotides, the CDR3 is TGCGCCAGCAGCTTGGGACAGGGGGTTTACGAGCAGTACTTC.

The CDR3 DNA reads TGCGCCAGCAGCCCTAGAGGTCCCACGGTCTACACCTTC. Translated, it gives CASSPRGPTVYTF. The gene calls are TRBV4-1 and TRBJ1-2; D ambiguous. Germline V CDR1 and CDR2: MGHRA, YSYEKL. The CDR3 spans 13 residues. V shed 4 bases and J shed 10 bases, with 16 bases lying between them.

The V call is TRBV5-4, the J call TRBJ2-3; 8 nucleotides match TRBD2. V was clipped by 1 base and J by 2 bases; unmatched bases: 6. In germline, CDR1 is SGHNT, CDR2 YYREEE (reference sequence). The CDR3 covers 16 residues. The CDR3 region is CASSLWTGGTTDTQYF. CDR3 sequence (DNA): TGTGCCAGCAGCTTGTGGACGGGGGGGACCACAGATACGCAGTATTTT.

CDR3 nucleotide sequence: TGTGCCAGCAGCTTAGGGCGCGGGGCCGTTGGTGTCCTGGGGGAGCTGTTTTTT. Translated, it gives CASSLGRGAVGVLGELFF. The chain links TRBV5-6 to TRBJ2-2; D possibly corresponds to TRBD2 (6 bases). Germline values: CDR1 SGHDT, CDR2 YYEEEE. The ends were cut back, 2 bases at V and 8 bases at J, with 25 bases in the middle. The CDR3 sequence is 18 residues long.

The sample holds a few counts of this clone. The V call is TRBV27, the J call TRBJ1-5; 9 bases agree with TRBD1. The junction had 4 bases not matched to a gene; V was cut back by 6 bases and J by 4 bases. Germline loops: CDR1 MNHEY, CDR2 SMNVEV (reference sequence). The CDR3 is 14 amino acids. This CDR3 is CASSRQGENQPQHF. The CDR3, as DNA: TGTGCCAGCAGCCGACAGGGGGAAAATCAGCCCCAGCATTTT.